These T cell receptor beta chains were read from a single sample in a study of radiotherapy plus CTLA-4 blockade in lung cancer. The table came from immunoSEQ multiplex PCR; TCRdb's copy has only in-frame clones and leaves some out. The sample shows about 45,000 clones, approximately 73% of them seen only once. The sequences come from peripheral blood, collected from a patient treated with radiotherapy plus ipilimumab. These receptors were obtained from a human donor with non-small cell lung cancer who had a complete response to radiotherapy plus ipilimumab. Both conserved end residues are part of each CDR3. A D gene is named only where the DNA matches it firmly. Clone size is stated in some rows and not others, as once, few, many or a class when expanded.

CDR3 DNA,CDR3 protein,D gene,V gene,J gene,clone size
TGTGCCAGCAGTTTCGGGGACAGGGAAAGGACTGAAGCTTTCTTT,CASSFGDRERTEAFF,TRBD1,TRBV28,TRBJ1-1,few
TGTGCCAGCAGCGTAGGGGGGGTGACTGGAAACACCATATATTTT,CASSVGGVTGNTIYF,-,TRBV9,TRBJ1-3,-
TGCGCCAGCAGGTTTGTCGGGGGGCTCAAAGGAGAGACCCAGTACTTC,CASRFVGGLKGETQYF,-,TRBV5-1,TRBJ2-5,-
TGTGCCAGCAGCTCCGCGGACAGGGTGGGAAACACCATATATTTT,CASSSADRVGNTIYF,TRBD1,TRBV7-6,TRBJ1-3,-
TGTGCCAGTAGTACGGGACAGTTGGGGGAAAAACTGTTTTTT,CASSTGQLGEKLFF,TRBD1,TRBV19,TRBJ1-4,-
TGTGCCAGCAGTGCAGCCGGGACAGGGGAATACGAGCAGTACTTC,CASSAAGTGEYEQYF,TRBD1,TRBV28,TRBJ2-7,-
TGCGCCAGCAGTTTGACTAGCGGGGGGGCTTACGAGCAGTACTTC,CASSLTSGGAYEQYF,TRBD2,TRBV4-1,TRBJ2-7,-
TGTGCCGGCCGGCCAGGCCCGGGGACCGGGGAGCTGTTTTTT,CAGRPGPGTGELFF,-,TRBV19,TRBJ2-2,-
TGCGCCAGCAGCCAAGTTCTGGGGGCGGCCTACGAGCAGTACTTC,CASSQVLGAAYEQYF,-,TRBV4-3,TRBJ2-7,few
TGTGCCAGCAGTCCGGCCCGGGACAAGGCCTACGAGCAGTACTTC,CASSPARDKAYEQYF,-,TRBV6-5,TRBJ2-7,-
TGTGCCAGCAGCTTAGTTGGGACTAGCGGGACGATAGCGACCCAGTACTTC,CASSLVGTSGTIATQYF,TRBD2,TRBV7-8,TRBJ2-5,-
TGTGCCACCAGCCGTAGGACTGAGGAACTATATGGCTACACCTTC,CATSRRTEELYGYTF,-,TRBV15,TRBJ1-2,-
TGTGCCAGCAGCTTAGCGGCAGGGGTCAATCAGCCCCAGCATTTT,CASSLAAGVNQPQHF,-,TRBV7-9,TRBJ1-5,medium-sized
TGTGCCAGTAGTATAAGGACAGAAAATAGCAATCAGCCCCAGCATTTT,CASSIRTENSNQPQHF,-,TRBV19,TRBJ1-5,-
TGTGCCAGCAGCCCGTATCAACAGGGGAAGGGCACTGAAGCTTTCTTT,CASSPYQQGKGTEAFF,TRBD1,TRBV7-2,TRBJ1-1,-
TGCGCCAGCAGCTCCGACAGGGGGGGGTACGAGCAGTACTTC,CASSSDRGGYEQYF,TRBD1,TRBV5-1,TRBJ2-7,-
TGTGCCAGCAGTTATCGGAGGGAGGGGACCCAGTACTTC,CASSYRREGTQYF,TRBD2,TRBV6-5,TRBJ2-5,once
TGTGCCAGCAGTGCCGGACTAGCGGGGGGCACAGATACGCAGTATTTT,CASSAGLAGGTDTQYF,TRBD2,TRBV2,TRBJ2-3,-
TGTGCCAGCAGCCGTGGACTAGCGGGGAAGGACAATGAGCAGTTCTTC,CASSRGLAGKDNEQFF,TRBD2,TRBV27,TRBJ2-1,-
TGTGCCAGCAGTGAAGAACGCACAGGCCCCCAGTACTTC,CASSEERTGPQYF,-,TRBV6-1,TRBJ2-5,-
TGTGCCAGCAGTGAGGAGGGGACAGGACAGTACTTC,CASSEEGTGQYF,TRBD1,TRBV6-1,TRBJ2-7,-
TGTGCCTGGAGTGTCTTGTCAGAATTGAACACTGAAGCTTTCTTT,CAWSVLSELNTEAFF,-,TRBV30,TRBJ1-1,-
TGTGCCAGCAGCTTAATGAGCGGGAGTTTCTACGAGCAGTACTTC,CASSLMSGSFYEQYF,TRBD2,TRBV11-2,TRBJ2-7,-
TGTGCCAGCAGCTTAGAGGTCTCTACGGGAGAAGCTTTCTTT,CASSLEVSTGEAFF,-,TRBV7-9,TRBJ1-1,-
TGTGCCAGCAGCCTTGACACAGGAGGCAATCAGCCCCAGCATTTT,CASSLDTGGNQPQHF,-,TRBV7-2,TRBJ1-5,-
TGTGCCAGCAGCCTTAATGAAAAACTGTTTTTT,CASSLNEKLFF,-,TRBV28,TRBJ1-4,-
TGTGCCACCTGCCCGGACAGGGGGCTCTCTAGCGGGAGGGGGACCCAGTACTTC,CATCPDRGLSSGRGTQYF,-,TRBV2,TRBJ2-5,-
TGTGCCAGCAGCGTAGAAGCTTCAGGGATCGCTGAAGCTTTCTTT,CASSVEASGIAEAFF,-,TRBV9,TRBJ1-1,-
TGTGCCAGCTCACCACCGTCCAGGGTCACCGGGGAGCTGTTTTTT,CASSPPSRVTGELFF,-,TRBV18,TRBJ2-2,once
TGTGCCAGCAGACGGACTAGCGGGGGGGCCAGCGGGGAGCTGTTTTTT,CASRRTSGGASGELFF,TRBD2,TRBV7-2,TRBJ2-2,-
TGTGCCAGCAGTTCAGCCCTTGGGGCCTCTGGGGCCAACGTCCTGACTTTC,CASSSALGASGANVLTF,-,TRBV27,TRBJ2-6,-
TGTGCCAGCAGTTTAGGGAACAGGGCTAATGGCTACACCTTC,CASSLGNRANGYTF,-,TRBV6-5,TRBJ1-2,-
TGTGCCAGCAGTCTCGGACAGGCCTATTCACCCCTCCACTTT,CASSLGQAYSPLHF,TRBD1,TRBV5-4,TRBJ1-6,-
TGTGCCAGTACTGACAGGGGTGCAGGAAACACCATATATTTT,CASTDRGAGNTIYF,TRBD1,TRBV19,TRBJ1-3,-
TGTGCCAGCAGCTTAGGGTTTACTAGCGGGAGGGATCTGTACAATGAGCAGTTCTTC,CASSLGFTSGRDLYNEQFF,TRBD2,TRBV7-2,TRBJ2-1,-
TGTGCCAGCAGTTTATCGGGGAGTACTAATGAAAAACTGTTTTTT,CASSLSGSTNEKLFF,-,TRBV28,TRBJ1-4,-
TGTGCCAGCAGCCGTAGACTAGCGGGGGGTATCCAAGAGACCCAGTACTTC,CASSRRLAGGIQETQYF,TRBD2,TRBV7-6,TRBJ2-5,few
TGCGCCAGCACTCCGGGCCCAGGGGCAGATACGCAGTATTTT,CASTPGPGADTQYF,-,TRBV5-1,TRBJ2-3,-
TGCGCCAGCAGTGAAGTAGCGACAGGGTCATCGAACACCGGGGAGCTGTTTTTT,CASSEVATGSSNTGELFF,TRBD1,TRBV10-1,TRBJ2-2,-
TGTGCCAGCAGCGTAATGAGTGACACTGAAGCTTTCTTT,CASSVMSDTEAFF,-,TRBV9,TRBJ1-1,-
TGTGCCAGCAGCCGACAGGGGGCAGGGAACTATGGCTACACCTTC,CASSRQGAGNYGYTF,TRBD1,TRBV28,TRBJ1-2,-
TGTGCCAGTAGTGGGCAACCCGATTCACCCCTCCACTTT,CASSGQPDSPLHF,-,TRBV19,TRBJ1-6,-
TGTGCCAGCAGCGGATGGGGAGTCAAAGAGACCCAGTACTTC,CASSGWGVKETQYF,-,TRBV9,TRBJ2-5,-
TGTGCCAGCAGTCGGCTTACAACGGGTCAGCAGTACTTC,CASSRLTTGQQYF,-,TRBV27,TRBJ2-7,-
TGTGCCAGCAGCCGGGCGAGGAGGGCGAGGGATCAGCCCCAGCATTTT,CASSRARRARDQPQHF,-,TRBV6-6,TRBJ1-5,-
TGTGCCAGCAGCTTGTCCGGGACAGGGAGGAACGAGCAGTACTTC,CASSLSGTGRNEQYF,TRBD1,TRBV5-5,TRBJ2-7,few
TGCGCCAGCAGCTTTTTAGGGGCGTACCAAGAGACCCAGTACTTC,CASSFLGAYQETQYF,-,TRBV5-1,TRBJ2-5,-
TGTGCCTGGAGTTCCTCTCCGGGTGGCTACACCTTC,CAWSSSPGGYTF,-,TRBV30,TRBJ1-2,-